The 24 T cell receptor beta chains given below trace back to one sample, sequenced in a study of T cells in Graves' hyperthyroidism and ophthalmopathy. The TCR beta CDR3 regions underwent amplification using RNA transcripts as the source. During a first-round RT-PCR of the TCR CDR3, the HTBI primer set was used. MiXCR was run by TCRdb on the multiplex PCR reads, yielding one entry per CDR3 protein. The sample has 700,000 to 950,000 distinct CDR3 sequences; around a third are singletons. Sequences were obtained from blood. These receptors were obtained from a woman aged 40-49 years with Graves' hyperthyroidism.

This clonotype was seen ten or more times. The gene calls are TRBV7-2 and TRBJ2-7, with 11 nucleotides matching TRBD2. Trimming took 6 bases from V and 2 from J; bases not matched to a gene: 6. Germline CDR1 SGHTA, CDR2 FQGNSA. CDR3 length: 15 residues. The CDR3 here is CASSYSTSGAYEQYF. DNA for the CDR3: TGTGCCAGCAGTTATTCGACTAGCGGGGCCTACGAGCAGTACTTC.

The chain employs TRBV11-2 and TRBJ1-6; D possibly corresponds to TRBD1 (5 bases). CDR1 SGHAT and CDR2 FQNNGV come from the germline V gene. This CDR3 has 14 residues. Trimming pared 6 bases from V and 9 bases from J, leaving 15 bases between. CDR3 nucleotides: TGTGCCAGCAGGCATCGAGGGGTGGGTTCACCCCTCCACTTT. This encodes CASRHRGVGSPLHF.

This chain connects TRBV20-1 to TRBJ2-2; TRBD1 might be the D (6 bases). Trimming removed 0 bases at V and 4 bases at J, with 6 bases between. The CDR3 covers 13 residues. Germline V gene sequence: CDR1 DFQATT, CDR2 SNEGSKA (reference sequence). Here the CDR3 DNA reads TGCAGTGCTAGAGAGGGGGCCACCGGGGAGCTGTTTTTT. Translation gives CSAREGATGELFF.

The genes are TRBV12-3 or TRBV12-4 and TRBJ1-4; no reliable D call. This CDR3 comprises 14 residues. Trimming took 7 bases from V and 0 from J, leaving 9 bases between them. CDR3 DNA: TGTGCCAGCAAGTATCTTGCAACTAATGAAAAACTGTTTTTT. Protein sequence: CASKYLATNEKLFF.

J is TRBJ2-2 and V is TRBV12-3 or TRBV12-4; TRBD2 matches 8 bases. The CDR3 contains 15 residues. Trimming took 5 bases from V and 7 from J; bases not matched to a gene: 9. The CDR3 protein is CASSPSPGGGGELFF. CDR3 DNA: TGTGCCAGCAGTCCCTCCCCCGGGGGGGGCGGGGAGCTGTTTTTT.

This clonotype was seen once. It may be a read error: a sequence one base away is much more abundant. The chain couples TRBV12-3 or TRBV12-4 to TRBJ1-1, with 10 bases identical to TRBD1. This CDR3 is 15 amino acids long. In DNA, the CDR3 is TGTGCCAGCAGTTGGGGACAGGGGCTGGGCACTCAAGCTTTCTTT. Encoded protein: CASSWGQGLGTQAFF.

The sample holds a few counts of this clonotype. The chain joins TRBV14 to TRBJ1-2; the D is unclear. V shed 0 bases and J shed 4 bases, with 12 bases lying between them. The germline CDR1 and CDR2 sequences are SGHDN and FVKESK. The CDR3 length is 15 residues. CDR3 sequence reads: CASSQDRQPPYGYTF. The CDR3, as DNA: TGTGCCAGCAGCCAAGATAGGCAGCCTCCCTATGGCTACACCTTC. The whole variable domain, remainder taken from reference TRBV14 and TRBJ1-2, is EAGVTQFPSHSVIEKGQTVTLRCDPISGHDNLYWYRRVMGKEIKFLLHFVKESKQDESGMPNNRFLAERTGGTYSTLKVQPAELEDSGVYFCASSQDRQPPYGYTFGSGTRLTVV.

This chain connects TRBV7-8 to TRBJ1-1, with TRBD1 matching over 11 bases. Trimming at V came to 5 bases and at J to 8 bases, leaving 13 bases not matched to a gene. The CDR3 length is 16 residues. The V gene's germline CDR1 is SGHVS and CDR2 FQNEAQ. CDR3 nucleotide sequence: TGTGCCAGCAGCCCTAACGGACAGGGGGCGATTTCGGAAGCTTTCTTT. The encoded protein is CASSPNGQGAISEAFF.

The chain is built from TRBV11-1 and TRBJ1-2; possible D gene TRBD1, 6 bases. The CDR3 runs 13 residues. CDR1 is SGHAT, CDR2 FQDESV, per germline (reference sequence). CDR3 sequence (DNA): TGTGCTCAAGCTACAACAGGGAGCTATGGCTACACCTTC. It translates to CAQATTGSYGYTF.

A word on this clonotype: Because the CDR3's place on the DNA is in doubt, the DNA is left out and the CDR3 is given as listed by TCRdb. This chain joins TRBV11-2 and TRBJ1-5. The CDR3 contains 16 residues when both ends are counted. CDR1 is SGHAT and CDR2 is FQNNGV in the germline V gene. The CDR3 spells CASFYICSAGGQPQHF.

The gene calls are TRBV6-5 and TRBJ2-7, with 7 bases fitting TRBD1. Germline lookup yields CDR1 MNHEY and CDR2 SVGAGI. The junction had 14 bases not matched to a gene; V was cut back by 5 bases and J by 4 bases. The CDR3 sequence is 16 residues long. The CDR3 sequence: CASSLHRGQDGYEQYF. DNA of the CDR3: TGTGCCAGCAGTCTACACCGAGGACAGGACGGGTACGAGCAGTACTTC.

This clonotype was recorded a few times. V usage is TRBV7-2 and J usage is TRBJ1-1, with D perhaps matching TRBD1 (5 bases). V shed 5 bases and J shed 2 bases, with 15 bases lying between them. This CDR3 is 15 amino acids long. Germline CDR1 SGHTA, CDR2 FQGNSA. The CDR3 region is CASSLRGRDNTEAFF. CDR3 nucleotide sequence: TGTGCCAGCAGCCTACGAGGCAGGGACAACACTGAAGCTTTCTTT. The full variable domain, rest sourced from reference TRBV7-2 and TRBJ1-1, is GAGVSQSPSNKVTEKGKDVELRCDPISGHTALYWYRQSLGQGLEFLIYFQGNSAPDKSGLPSDRFSAERTGGSVSTLTIQRTQQEDSAVYLCASSLRGRDNTEAFFGQGTRLTVV.

J is TRBJ2-5 and V is TRBV19, with D possibly called TRBD1 or TRBD2 (6 bases each). The ends were cut back, 0 bases at V and 5 bases at J, with 10 bases in the middle. The CDR3 covers 14 residues. From germline, CDR1 is LNHDA and CDR2 SQIVND (reference sequence). The CDR3: CASSIEGGLETQYF. The CDR3 coding sequence is TGTGCCAGTAGTATAGAAGGGGGGCTGGAGACCCAGTACTTC.

The sample holds a few counts of this clonotype. The rearrangement uses TRBV20-1 and TRBJ2-7; D not certain. Trimming removed 3 bases from V and 2 bases from J, with 8 bases in between. CDR3 length equals 12 residues. Germline CDR1 is DFQATT and CDR2 is SNEGSKA (reference sequence). The CDR3 spells CSASDGPYEQYF. The CDR3 nucleotides read TGCAGTGCTAGCGACGGACCCTACGAGCAGTACTTC.

Remarks on this clonotype: Being one base from a much bigger clone, this may be a read error. The chain links TRBV7-2 to TRBJ2-2, with 8 bases lining up with TRBD2. Losses at the gene ends were 1 base for V and 4 bases for J; bases not matched to a gene: 8. Germline V gene data show CDR1 as SGHTA and CDR2 as FQGNSA. The CDR3 totals 17 residues. CDR3 sequence (DNA): TGTGCCAGCAGCTTAGGGTGGGGACTAGGATCCACCGGGGAGCTGTTTTTT. It encodes CASSLGWGLGSTGELFF.

This chain links TRBV20-1 with TRBJ2-7, with TRBD2 matching over 8 bases. V trimming: 7 bases; J trimming: 5 bases; junction bases outside the gene matches: 10. There are 13 residues in the CDR3. Germline V gene sequence: CDR1 DFQATT, CDR2 SNEGSKA (reference sequence). The DNA for the CDR3 is TGCAGTGAGTTGGCGGGAGGTTCCCACGAGCAGTACTTC. It encodes CSELAGGSHEQYF.

This clonotype was counted between two and nine times. The gene calls are TRBV4-1 and TRBJ1-6; D is perhaps TRBD1 (6 bases). CDR1 and CDR2 (germline): MGHRA, YSYEKL. The length of the CDR3 is 16 residues. V lost 1 base and J lost 4, with 11 bases in between. The CDR3 DNA sequence: TGCGCCAGCAGCCAAGGGGGGACACTTTATAATTCACCCCTCCACTTT. Its translation is CASSQGGTLYNSPLHF.

This clonotype was seen at least ten times. The chain combines TRBV7-6 with TRBJ1-4; perhaps TRBD1 as D (6 bases). V shed 4 bases and J shed 3 bases, with 15 bases lying between them. From germline, CDR1 is SGHVS and CDR2 FNYEAQ. The CDR3 loop spans 16 amino acids. In nucleotides, the CDR3 is TGTGCCAGCAGCTATATGACCGGGACATCTAATGAAAAACTGTTTTTT. This gives the protein CASSYMTGTSNEKLFF.

Points on this clonotype: Possible read error: a much larger clone is one base away. The rearrangement joins TRBV7-3 to TRBJ2-7, with D perhaps TRBD2 (6 bases). Germline CDR1 and CDR2: SGHTA and FQGTGA. The CDR3 extends over 15 amino acids. The CDR3 DNA follows: TGTGCCAGCAGCTTAACTGTGGAGGGAACCTACGGGCAGTACTTC. This translates into CASSLTVEGTYGQYF. Looking up the rest from reference TRBV7-3 and TRBJ2-7 gives the full variable domain: GAGVSQTPSNKVTEKGKYVELRCDPISGHTALYWYRQSLGQGPEFLIYFQGTGAADDSGLPNDRFFAVRPEGSVSTLKIQRTERGDSAVYLCASSLTVEGTYGQYFGPGTRLTVT.

In this sample, this clonotype turned up a few times. The V call is TRBV19, the J call TRBJ2-6, with D maybe TRBD2 (5 bases). Germline V gives CDR1 LNHDA, CDR2 SQIVND (reference sequence). V was cut by 3 bases and J by 4 bases, with 10 bases left in between. This CDR3 is 15 amino acids long. The DNA of the CDR3 is TGTGCCAGTAGTATTTCGGGGTCCGGGGCCAACGTCCTGACTTTC. It encodes CASSISGSGANVLTF.

This clonotype was seen a few times. V gene TRBV12-3 or TRBV12-4 combines with J gene TRBJ1-4; D is possibly TRBD1 (5 bases). The V and J ends lost 4 bases and 5 bases respectively, with 11 bases between them. The CDR3 runs to 14 residues. The CDR3 reads CASSSTANNEKLFF. CDR3 DNA sequence: TGTGCCAGCAGTTCGACAGCTAACAATGAAAAACTGTTTTTT.

This clonotype was found many times. The chain is built from TRBV12-3 or TRBV12-4 and TRBJ1-2; D remains unclear. V lost 3 bases, J lost 2 bases, and 13 bases lay in between. This CDR3 has 15 residues. For the CDR3, the DNA is TGTGCCAGCAGTTTCCTCGCTACGGGGAACTATGGCTACACCTTC. This sequence encodes CASSFLATGNYGYTF.

On this clonotype: A read error may be the cause here, since a much bigger clone is one base away. This chain uses TRBV7-2 with TRBJ1-6; D gene ambiguous. Germline V CDR1 and CDR2: SGHTA, FQGNSA. This CDR3 region has 14 residues. DNA for the CDR3: TGTGCCAGCAGTTTGGGCCACCGTAATCCACCCCTCCACTTT. Protein sequence: CASSLGHRNPPLHF.

The table lists this clonotype with a few counts. The V call is TRBV4-3, the J call TRBJ1-1, with 10 bases identical to TRBD1. CDR3 length: 15 residues. Germline trimming cut 0 bases from V and 7 bases from J; bases unmatched to any gene: 5. Germline CDR1 LGHNA, CDR2 YSLEER. CDR3 nucleotide sequence: TGCGCCAGCAGCCAAGATCGGGACAGGGGACGTGAAGCTTTCTTT. It encodes CASSQDRDRGREAFF.